Below, one T cell receptor beta chain is given with its context. This sample was taken from a study of cytomegalovirus exposure and HLA in healthy donors. Study overall: From HLA-typed donors, an early data release held roughly 89 million unique TCRs.

The PCR made use of 60 Vbeta and 13 Jbeta primers. Using immunoSEQ multiplex PCR, the repertoire was profiled, and TCRdb retains in-frame clones only, with some absent. This sample carries over 95,000 clones, about three quarters of them seen once, and the ten largest clones take roughly 3%. The germline CDR1 and CDR2 sequences are SGHAT and FQNNGV. CDR3 size: 15 residues. The V gene lost 6 bases and the J gene lost 0 bases, with 12 bases spanning the gap. The clonotype comes from a female donor in good health and CMV-seronegative. The sample comprised PBMCs. The chain carries TRBV11-2 and TRBJ2-4; no definite D call. CDR3 residues: CASRHLRLAKNIQYF. The CDR3 DNA is TGTGCCAGCAGACACCTCAGACTAGCCAAAAACATTCAGTACTTC. The full variable domain, rest sourced from reference TRBV11-2 and TRBJ2-4, is EAGVAQSPRYKIIEKRQSVAFWCNPISGHATLYWYQQILGQGPKLLIQFQNNGVVDDSQLPKDRFSAERLKGVDSTLKIQPAKLEDSAVYLCASRHLRLAKNIQYFGAGTRLSVL.